A selection of T cell receptor beta chains follows, all from one sample in a study of blood T cell repertoires in COVID-19. Assay used: immunoSEQ multiplex PCR; TCRdb lists only in-frame clones, some missing. The data show fewer than 350,000 clones, 80% to 90% seen once. Sequenced input: PBMCs or T cells enriched from blood (not recorded which). All receptors derive from a woman aged 40 to 50 with acute COVID-19. CDR3s include the opening cysteine and the closing phenylalanine or tryptophan. A D gene is named only where the DNA matches it firmly.

D gene: TRBD1
V gene: TRBV6-1
J gene: TRBJ1-4
CDR3 protein: CASSERGDRGLFF

D gene: NA
V gene: TRBV4-1
J gene: TRBJ1-5
CDR3 protein: CASSQDGRNQPQHF

D gene: TRBD1
V gene: TRBV19
J gene: TRBJ2-3
CDR3 protein: CASRIGQGVTDTQYF

D gene: TRBD1
V gene: TRBV5-8
J gene: TRBJ1-1
CDR3 protein: CATKGALDTEAFF

D gene: NA
V gene: TRBV5-5
J gene: TRBJ2-7
CDR3 protein: CASSRDTEQYF

D gene: TRBD1
V gene: TRBV11-2
J gene: TRBJ1-5
CDR3 protein: CASSLGGRGDQPQHF

D gene: TRBD1
V gene: TRBV28
J gene: TRBJ1-2
CDR3 protein: CASSPTGTGTPYGYTF

D gene: NA
V gene: TRBV28
J gene: TRBJ2-5
CDR3 protein: CASQGRRETQYF

D gene: NA
V gene: TRBV28
J gene: TRBJ1-2
CDR3 protein: CASSFPLGAGYGYTF

D gene: TRBD2
V gene: TRBV19
J gene: TRBJ2-2
CDR3 protein: CASRGTSVTGELFF

D gene: TRBD1
V gene: TRBV23-1
J gene: TRBJ2-2
CDR3 protein: CASSQYDRDRDPAEDGELFF

D gene: TRBD2
V gene: TRBV18
J gene: TRBJ2-5
CDR3 protein: CASSPRARGGEETQYF

D gene: NA
V gene: TRBV28
J gene: TRBJ1-1
CDR3 protein: CASSLVWATQGINTEAFF

D gene: NA
V gene: TRBV11-1
J gene: TRBJ2-5
CDR3 protein: CASSPSVYQETQYF

D gene: NA
V gene: TRBV28
J gene: TRBJ1-2
CDR3 protein: CASSLSAGGYTF

D gene: NA
V gene: TRBV10-3
J gene: TRBJ1-1
CDR3 protein: CAISDRQASTEAFF

D gene: NA
V gene: TRBV19
J gene: TRBJ2-5
CDR3 protein: CASSIMGPRQTQYF

D gene: NA
V gene: TRBV5-6
J gene: TRBJ1-2
CDR3 protein: CASSRPGQNYGYTF